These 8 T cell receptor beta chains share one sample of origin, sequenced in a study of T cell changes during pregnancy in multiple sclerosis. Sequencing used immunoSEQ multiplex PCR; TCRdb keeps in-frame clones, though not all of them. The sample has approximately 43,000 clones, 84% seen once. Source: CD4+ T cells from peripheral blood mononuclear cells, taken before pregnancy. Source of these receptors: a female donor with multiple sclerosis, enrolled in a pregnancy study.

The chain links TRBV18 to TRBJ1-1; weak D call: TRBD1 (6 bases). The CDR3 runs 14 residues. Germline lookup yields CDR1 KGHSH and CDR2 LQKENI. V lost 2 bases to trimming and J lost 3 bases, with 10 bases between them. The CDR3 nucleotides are TGTGCCAGCTCACCAAGACAGGACGACACTGAAGCTTTCTTT. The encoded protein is CASSPRQDDTEAFF.

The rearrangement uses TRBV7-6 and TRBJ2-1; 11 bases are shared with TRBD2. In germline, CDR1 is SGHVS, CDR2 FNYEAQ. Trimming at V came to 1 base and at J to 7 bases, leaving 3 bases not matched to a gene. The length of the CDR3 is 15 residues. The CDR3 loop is CASSLVGTSGNEQFF. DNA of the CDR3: TGTGCCAGCAGCTTAGTTGGGACTAGCGGTAATGAGCAGTTCTTC.

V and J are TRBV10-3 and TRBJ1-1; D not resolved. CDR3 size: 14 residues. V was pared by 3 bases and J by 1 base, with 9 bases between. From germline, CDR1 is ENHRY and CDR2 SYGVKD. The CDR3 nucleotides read TGTGCCATCAGTGATAACGGGGAGAACACTGAAGCTTTCTTT. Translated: CAISDNGENTEAFF.

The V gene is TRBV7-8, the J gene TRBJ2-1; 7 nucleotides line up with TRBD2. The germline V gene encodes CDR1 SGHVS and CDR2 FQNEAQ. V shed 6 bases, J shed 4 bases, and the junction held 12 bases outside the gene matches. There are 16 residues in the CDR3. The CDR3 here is CASRTLGLAEYNEQFF. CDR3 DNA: TGTGCCAGCAGGACACTTGGGCTAGCGGAGTACAATGAGCAGTTCTTC.

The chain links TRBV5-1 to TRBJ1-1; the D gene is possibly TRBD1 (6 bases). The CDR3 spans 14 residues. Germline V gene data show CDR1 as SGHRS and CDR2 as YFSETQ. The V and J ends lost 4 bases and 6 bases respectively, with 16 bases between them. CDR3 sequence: CASSPITTGPEAFF. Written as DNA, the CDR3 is TGCGCCAGCAGCCCGATTACTACAGGGCCTGAAGCTTTCTTT.

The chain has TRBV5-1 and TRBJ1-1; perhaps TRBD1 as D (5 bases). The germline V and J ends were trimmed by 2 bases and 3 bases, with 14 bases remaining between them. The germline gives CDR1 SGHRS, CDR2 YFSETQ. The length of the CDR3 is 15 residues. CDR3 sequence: CASSLAGPGDTEAFF. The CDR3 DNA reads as TGCGCCAGCAGCTTAGCAGGGCCGGGGGACACTGAAGCTTTCTTT.

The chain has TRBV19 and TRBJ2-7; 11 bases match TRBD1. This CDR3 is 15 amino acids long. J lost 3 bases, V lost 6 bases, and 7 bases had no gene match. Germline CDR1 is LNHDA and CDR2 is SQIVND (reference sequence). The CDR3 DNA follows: TGTGCCAGTAGACGATCGGGACAGGGGGACTACGAGCAGTACTTC. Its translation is CASRRSGQGDYEQYF.

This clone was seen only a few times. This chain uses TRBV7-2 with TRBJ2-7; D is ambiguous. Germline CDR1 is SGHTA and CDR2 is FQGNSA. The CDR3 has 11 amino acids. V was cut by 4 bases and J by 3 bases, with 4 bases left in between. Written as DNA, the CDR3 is TGTGCCAGCAGCTCCTTCTACGAGCAGTACTTC. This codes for CASSSFYEQYF.